The TCR beta chain described here comes from a study of identical twins. Regarding the study as a whole: While abundant cord blood beta clonotypes carried fewer insertions, memory repertoires showed no such pattern. Shared out-of-frame alpha sequences (those common to twins) showed excess low generation probability.

V was cut by 9 bases and J by 1 base, with 14 bases left in between. There are 14 residues in the CDR3. In regard to this clonotype: Its antigen is undetermined.

The cDNA had a unique molecular identifier and a template-switch universal primer site. MiXCR was run by TCRdb on the 5' RACE reads, yielding one entry per CDR3 protein. The sample lists around 370,000 distinct CDR3 sequences, about 9% seen once, with approximately 8.9% in the top ten. The origin of this receptor is a woman aged 45-59 years in good health. This chain uses TRBV12-3 or TRBV12-4 with TRBJ2-3, with D maybe TRBD1 (5 bases). Sequencing was done on a sample of naive T cells sorted from blood. The CDR3 region is CASRGGWGTDTQYF. CDR3 sequence (DNA): TGTGCCAGTAGGGGCGGTTGGGGCACAGATACGCAGTATTTT.